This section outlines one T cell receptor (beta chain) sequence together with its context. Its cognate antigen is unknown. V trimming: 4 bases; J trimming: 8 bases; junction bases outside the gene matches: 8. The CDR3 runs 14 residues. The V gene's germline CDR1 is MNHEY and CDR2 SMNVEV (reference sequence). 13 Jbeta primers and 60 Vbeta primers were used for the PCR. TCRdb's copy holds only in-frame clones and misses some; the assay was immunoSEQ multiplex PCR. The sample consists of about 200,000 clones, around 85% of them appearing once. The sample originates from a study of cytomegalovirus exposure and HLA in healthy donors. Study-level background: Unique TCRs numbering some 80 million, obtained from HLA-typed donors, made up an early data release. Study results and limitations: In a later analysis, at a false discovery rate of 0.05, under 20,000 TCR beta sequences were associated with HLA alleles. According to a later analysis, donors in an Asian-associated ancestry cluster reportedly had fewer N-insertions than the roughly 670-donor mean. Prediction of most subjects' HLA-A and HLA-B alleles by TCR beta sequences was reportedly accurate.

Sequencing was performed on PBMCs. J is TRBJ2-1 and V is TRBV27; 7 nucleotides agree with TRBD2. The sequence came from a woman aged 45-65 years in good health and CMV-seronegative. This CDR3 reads CASSWLAAGDEQFF. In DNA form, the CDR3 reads TGTGCCAGCAGTTGGCTAGCGGCCGGGGATGAGCAGTTCTTC.